A single sample gave rise to the 19 T cell receptor beta chains below, sequenced in a study of blood T cell repertoires in COVID-19. Sequencing used immunoSEQ multiplex PCR; TCRdb keeps in-frame clones, though not all of them. Of some 140,000 clones listed, roughly 83% are singletons. Sequencing used PBMCs or T cells enriched from blood (not recorded which). These receptors all come from a man aged 35-49 years with acute COVID-19.

This clone was observed a handful of times. V usage is TRBV6-5 and J usage is TRBJ1-2; D unresolved. CDR1 is MNHEY, CDR2 SVGAGI, per germline. V shed 5 bases and J shed 4 bases, with 11 bases lying between them. The CDR3 totals 13 residues. This chain's CDR3 is CASSRYRFYGYTF. In DNA, the CDR3 is TGTGCCAGCAGTCGTTACAGATTCTATGGCTACACCTTC.

The chain uses TRBV29-1 and TRBJ2-7; D is unclear. Germline CDR1 reads SQVTM; CDR2 reads ANQGSEA. The CDR3 runs to 14 residues. The V and J ends lost 1 base and 2 bases respectively, with 12 bases between them. For the CDR3, the DNA is TGCAGCGTTGAAGTAAACGGGTCTCCCTACGAGCAGTACTTC. Its protein product is CSVEVNGSPYEQYF.

J is TRBJ2-7 and V is TRBV4-1, with TRBD1 matching 7 bases. CDR1 MGHRA and CDR2 YSYEKL come from the germline V gene. CDR3 length: 14 residues. V trimming: 6 bases; J trimming: 3 bases; junction bases outside the gene matches: 8. The CDR3 DNA is TGCGCCAGCAGACCCCAGGGGGTCGGCTACGAGCAGTACTTC. Its protein is CASRPQGVGYEQYF.

The V call is TRBV7-2, the J call TRBJ2-3, with 12 positions matching TRBD2. Losses at the gene ends were 4 bases for V and 5 bases for J; bases not matched to a gene: 10. Germline CDR1 reads SGHTA; CDR2 reads FQGNSA. The CDR3 is 17 residues long. This chain's CDR3 is CASSSYTSGGRRDTQYF. Written as DNA, the CDR3 is TGTGCCAGCAGCTCGTATACTAGCGGGGGGCGTCGAGATACGCAGTATTTT.

J is TRBJ1-5 and V is TRBV19; D is undetermined. V was cut by 0 bases and J by 0 bases, with 15 bases left in between. This CDR3 is built from 18 residues. The germline V gene has CDR1 LNHDA and CDR2 SQIVND (reference sequence). The CDR3 loop reads CASSIDIAAEYSNQPQHF. CDR3 nucleotide sequence: TGTGCCAGTAGTATAGATATAGCAGCCGAATATAGCAATCAGCCCCAGCATTTT.

V and J are TRBV5-6 and TRBJ1-6; 7 positions agree with TRBD1. V dropped 4 bases and J dropped 7; count of bases not matched to a gene: 8. This CDR3 contains 15 residues. Germline V gene data show CDR1 as SGHDT and CDR2 as YYEEEE. CDR3 region: CASSPVEGANSPLHF. CDR3 sequence (DNA): TGTGCCAGCAGCCCTGTGGAGGGGGCCAATTCACCCCTCCACTTT.

This clone was seen only a few times. The rearrangement joins TRBV30 to TRBJ1-3; D is ambiguous. This CDR3 has 12 amino acids. The germline V gene has CDR1 GTSNPN and CDR2 SVGIG (reference sequence). Deletions cut 7 bases from V and 1 base from J, with 8 bases between. The chain's CDR3 is CASQKSGNTIYF. The CDR3 DNA reads TGTGCCTCCCAGAAGTCTGGAAACACCATATATTTT.

This clone was found a few times. J is TRBJ2-6 and V is TRBV5-3; 9 bases are shared with TRBD1. TRBV5-3 is placed among ORFs of uncertain function. Unmatched junction bases numbered 5, after V lost 1 base and J lost 3 bases. This CDR3 has 17 residues. Here the CDR3 DNA reads TGTGCCAGAAGCTTGCCGGGACAGGGACGTGGGGCCAACGTCCTGACTTTC. Translation: CARSLPGQGRGANVLTF.

The genes are TRBV9 and TRBJ2-3, with D perhaps TRBD2 (7 bases). The germline V gene has CDR1 SGDLS and CDR2 YYNGEE. This CDR3 has 16 amino acids. Between the trimmed V and J ends, which lost 0 bases and 4 bases, there was a span of 15 bases. The CDR3 DNA follows: TGTGCCAGCAGCGTAGGCTGGCGGGGGCCCTCAGATACGCAGTATTTT. It translates to CASSVGWRGPSDTQYF.

The J gene is TRBJ2-2, the V gene TRBV25-1; D gene ambiguous. The germline gives CDR1 MGHDK, CDR2 SYGVNS. Deletions cut 6 bases from V and 1 base from J, with 9 bases between. The CDR3 extends over 14 amino acids. CDR3 DNA sequence: TGTGCCAGCAGATCCCTTCTGAACACCGGGGAGCTGTTTTTT. Its protein product is CASRSLLNTGELFF.

J is TRBJ2-7 and V is TRBV25-1; no definite D call. The V and J ends lost 5 bases and 4 bases respectively, with 15 bases between them. The CDR3 has 14 amino acids. Germline CDR1 MGHDK, CDR2 SYGVNS. The CDR3 DNA sequence: TGTGCCAGCAGTTCCAATTCACTCAATTACGAGCAGTACTTC. This gives the protein CASSSNSLNYEQYF.

This chain connects TRBV7-9 to TRBJ1-4; possibly TRBD1 for D (6 bases). The CDR3 has 16 amino acids. The germline V gene encodes CDR1 SEHNR and CDR2 FQNEAQ (reference sequence). The V and J ends lost 5 bases and 0 bases respectively, with 13 bases between them. The CDR3 DNA reads TGTGCCAGCAGCCAAGGGGCAGGGGCAACTAATGAAAAACTGTTTTTT. Translated: CASSQGAGATNEKLFF.

CDR3 residues: CASQSAQGARGYTF. The CDR3 DNA reads TGCGCCAGCCAATCCGCGCAGGGGGCAAGGGGCTACACCTTC. The V and J genes are TRBV4-1 and TRBJ1-2; TRBD1 matches at 8 bases. The trim removed 8 bases at V and 8 bases at J, leaving 13 bases unmatched. This CDR3 comprises 14 residues. Germline CDR1 is MGHRA and CDR2 is YSYEKL.

This chain connects TRBV24-1 to TRBJ1-1; D is ambiguous. Germline V gives CDR1 KGHDR, CDR2 SFDVKD. There are 12 residues in the CDR3. Trimming removed 4 bases at V and 5 bases at J, with 7 bases between. The CDR3 nucleotides read TGTGCCACCAGTGACGGGTGGACTGAAGCTTTCTTT. Translating gives CATSDGWTEAFF.

The rearrangement uses TRBV7-8 and TRBJ2-2; a weak D match, TRBD2 (6 bases). Germline CDR1 and CDR2: SGHVS and FQNEAQ. There are 16 residues in the CDR3. V lost 4 bases and J lost 2, with 14 bases in between. The DNA of the CDR3 is TGTGCCAGCAGCTCTTCTTCCGGGAGTAACACCGGGGAGCTGTTTTTT. It translates to CASSSSSGSNTGELFF.

The chain is built from TRBV5-1 and TRBJ2-7, with D hard to call. The length of the CDR3 is 13 residues. Trimming removed 2 bases from V and 2 bases from J, with 8 bases in between. CDR1 and CDR2 from the germline V gene are SGHRS and YFSETQ. CDR3 in amino acids: CASSLSGAYEQYF. The CDR3 DNA reads as TGCGCCAGCAGCTTATCCGGAGCCTACGAGCAGTACTTC.

The genes are TRBV5-1 and TRBJ2-3; 9 positions agree with TRBD2. The V gene end was trimmed by 5 bases and the J gene end by 2 bases; junction bases not matched to a gene: 6. Per the germline V gene, CDR1 is SGHRS and CDR2 is YFSETQ. The CDR3 consists of 15 residues. The CDR3 sequence is CASRILAGYTDTQYF. The CDR3 DNA reads as TGCGCCAGCAGGATACTAGCGGGTTACACAGATACGCAGTATTTT.

The chain links TRBV15 to TRBJ1-1; no firm D call. The CDR3 spans 12 residues. CDR1 and CDR2 from the germline V gene are LNHNV and YYDKDF (reference sequence). V shed 0 bases and J shed 8 bases, with 7 bases lying between them. Here the CDR3 DNA reads TGTGCCACCAGCAGAGATCCGGGGGAAGCTTTCTTT. Protein sequence: CATSRDPGEAFF.

The chain is built from TRBV18 and TRBJ1-2; D gene unclear. CDR1 KGHSH and CDR2 LQKENI come from the germline V gene. The CDR3 covers 15 residues. Trimming removed 4 bases at V and 2 bases at J, with 14 bases between. This CDR3 is CASSRTRGVNYGYTF. The CDR3 DNA reads as TGTGCCAGCTCACGCACCCGCGGGGTGAACTATGGCTACACCTTC.